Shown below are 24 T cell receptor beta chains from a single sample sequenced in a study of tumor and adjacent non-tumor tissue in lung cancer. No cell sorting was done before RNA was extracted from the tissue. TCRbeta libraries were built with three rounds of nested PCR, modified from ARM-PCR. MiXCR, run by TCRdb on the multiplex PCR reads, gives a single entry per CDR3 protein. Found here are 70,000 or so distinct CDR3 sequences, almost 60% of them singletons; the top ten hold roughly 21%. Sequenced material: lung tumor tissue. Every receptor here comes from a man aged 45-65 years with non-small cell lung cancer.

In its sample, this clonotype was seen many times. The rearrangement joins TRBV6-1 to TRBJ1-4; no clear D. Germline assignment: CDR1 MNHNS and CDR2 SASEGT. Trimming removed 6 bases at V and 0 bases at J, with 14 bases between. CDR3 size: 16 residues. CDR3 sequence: CASRPRQDATNEKLFF. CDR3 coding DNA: TGTGCCAGCAGACCCCGCCAAGACGCAACTAATGAAAAACTGTTTTTT.

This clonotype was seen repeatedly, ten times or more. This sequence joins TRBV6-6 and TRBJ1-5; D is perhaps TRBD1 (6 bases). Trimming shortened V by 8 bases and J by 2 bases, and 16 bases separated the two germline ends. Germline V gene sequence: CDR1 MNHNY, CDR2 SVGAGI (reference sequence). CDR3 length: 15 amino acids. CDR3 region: CASGKTGMGNQPQHF. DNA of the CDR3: TGTGCCAGCGGAAAAACAGGGATGGGCAATCAGCCCCAGCATTTT.

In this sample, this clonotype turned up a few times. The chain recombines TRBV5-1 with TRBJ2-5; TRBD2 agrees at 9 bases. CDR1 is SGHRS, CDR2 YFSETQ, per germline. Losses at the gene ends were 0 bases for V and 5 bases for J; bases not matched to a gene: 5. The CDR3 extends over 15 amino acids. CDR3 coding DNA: TGCGCCAGCAGCTTGGCTGGCGGGGGGGCCGAGACCCAGTACTTC. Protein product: CASSLAGGGAETQYF.

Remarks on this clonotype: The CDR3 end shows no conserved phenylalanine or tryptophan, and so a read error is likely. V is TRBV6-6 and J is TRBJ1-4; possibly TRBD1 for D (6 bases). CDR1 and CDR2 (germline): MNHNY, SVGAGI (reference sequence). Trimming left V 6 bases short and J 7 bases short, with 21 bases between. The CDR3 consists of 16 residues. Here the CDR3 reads CASRSGHSSIVEKLFS. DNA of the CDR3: TGTGCCAGCAGATCGGGACATTCCAGTATCGTTGAAAAACTGTTTTCT.

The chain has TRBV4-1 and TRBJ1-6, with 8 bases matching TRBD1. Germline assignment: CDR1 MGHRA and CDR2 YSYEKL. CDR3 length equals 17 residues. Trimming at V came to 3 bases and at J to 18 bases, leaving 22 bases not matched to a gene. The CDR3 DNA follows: TGCGCCAGCAGCCAGGATCTTCCAGGGGGCAGTTATTCACCTCACCACTTT. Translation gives CASSQDLPGGSYSPHHF.

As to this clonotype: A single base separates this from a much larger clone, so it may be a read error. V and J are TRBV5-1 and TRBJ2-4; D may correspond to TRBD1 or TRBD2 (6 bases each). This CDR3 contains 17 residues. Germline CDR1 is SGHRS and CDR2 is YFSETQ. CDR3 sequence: CASSSPRGPIAKNIQNF. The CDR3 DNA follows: TGCGCCAGCAGCTCGCCCCGGGGGCCGATAGCCAAAAACATTCAGAACTTC. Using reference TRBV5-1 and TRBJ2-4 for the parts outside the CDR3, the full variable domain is KAGVTQTPRYLIKTRGQQVTLSCSPISGHRSVSWYQQTPGQGLQFLFEYFSETQRNKGNFPGRFSGRQFSNSRSEMNVSTLELGDSALYLCASSSPRGPIAKNIQNFGAGTRLSVL.

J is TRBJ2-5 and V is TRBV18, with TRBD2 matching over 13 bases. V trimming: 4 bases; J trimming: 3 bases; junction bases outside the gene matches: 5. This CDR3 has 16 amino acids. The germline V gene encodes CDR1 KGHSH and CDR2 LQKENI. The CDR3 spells CASSRPGLAGKETQYF. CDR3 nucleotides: TGTGCCAGCTCACGCCCGGGACTAGCGGGAAAAGAGACCCAGTACTTC.

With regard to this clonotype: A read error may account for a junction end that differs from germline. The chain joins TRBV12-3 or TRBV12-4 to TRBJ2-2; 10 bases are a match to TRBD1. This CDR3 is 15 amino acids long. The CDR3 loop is CVSSPRTGGTGELFF. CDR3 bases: TGTGTCAGCAGCCCCCGGACAGGGGGAACCGGGGAGCTGTTTTTT.

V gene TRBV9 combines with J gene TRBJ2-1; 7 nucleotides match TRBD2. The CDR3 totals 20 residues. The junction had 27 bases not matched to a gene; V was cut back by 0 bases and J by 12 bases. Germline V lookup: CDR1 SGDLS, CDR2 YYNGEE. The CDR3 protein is CASSVGILTDCSGLKTMQFF. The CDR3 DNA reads TGTGCCAGCAGCGTAGGGATCTTGACGGATTGTAGCGGGCTGAAAACCATGCAGTTCTTC.

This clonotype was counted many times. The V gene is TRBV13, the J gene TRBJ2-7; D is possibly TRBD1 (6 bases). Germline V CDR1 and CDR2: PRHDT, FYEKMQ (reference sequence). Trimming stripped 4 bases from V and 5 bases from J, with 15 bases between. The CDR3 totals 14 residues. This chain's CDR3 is CASSWNRDAHEQYF. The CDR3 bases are TGTGCCAGCAGCTGGAACAGGGATGCCCACGAGCAGTACTTC.

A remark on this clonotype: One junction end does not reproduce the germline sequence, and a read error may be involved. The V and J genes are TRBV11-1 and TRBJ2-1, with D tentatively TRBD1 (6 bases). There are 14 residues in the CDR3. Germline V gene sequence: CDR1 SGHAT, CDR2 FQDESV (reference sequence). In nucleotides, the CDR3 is TGTGCCAGCAGCTTGGAACGGACAGACAATGAGCCGTGCTTC. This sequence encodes CASSLERTDNEPCF.

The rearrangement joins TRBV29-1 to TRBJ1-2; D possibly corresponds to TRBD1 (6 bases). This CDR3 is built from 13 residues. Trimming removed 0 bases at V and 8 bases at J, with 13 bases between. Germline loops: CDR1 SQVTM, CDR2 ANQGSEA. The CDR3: CSVEEKRGYGYTF. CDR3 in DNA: TGCAGCGTTGAAGAGAAGAGGGGGTACGGCTACACCTTC.

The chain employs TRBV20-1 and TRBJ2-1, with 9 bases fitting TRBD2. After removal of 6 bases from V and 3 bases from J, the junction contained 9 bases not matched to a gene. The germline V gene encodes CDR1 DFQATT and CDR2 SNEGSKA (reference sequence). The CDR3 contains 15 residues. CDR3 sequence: CSAPRLADIYNEQFF. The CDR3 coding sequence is TGCAGTGCCCCAAGACTAGCGGACATCTACAATGAGCAGTTCTTC.

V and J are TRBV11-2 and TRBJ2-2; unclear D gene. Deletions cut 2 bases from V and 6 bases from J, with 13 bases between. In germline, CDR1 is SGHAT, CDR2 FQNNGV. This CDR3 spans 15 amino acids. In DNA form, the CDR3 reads TGTGCCAGCAGCTTACTAATTTCGACCCCCGGGGAGCTGTTTTTT. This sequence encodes CASSLLISTPGELFF.

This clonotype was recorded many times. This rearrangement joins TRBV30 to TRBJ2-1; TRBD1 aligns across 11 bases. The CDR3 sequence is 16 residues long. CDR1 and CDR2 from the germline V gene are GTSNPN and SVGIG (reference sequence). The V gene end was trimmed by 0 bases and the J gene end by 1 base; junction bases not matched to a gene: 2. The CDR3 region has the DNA TGTGCCTGGAGTGTACGGGACAGGGGGTCCTACAATGAGCAGTTCTTC. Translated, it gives CAWSVRDRGSYNEQFF.

DNA for the CDR3: TGTGCCAGCAGTCACAGTATCGGCTCCTACGAGCAGTACTTC. It specifies CASSHSIGSYEQYF. The chain couples TRBV2 to TRBJ2-7; D remains ambiguous. V dropped 5 bases and J dropped 0 bases, with 11 bases sitting between them. The CDR3 has 14 residues. CDR1 and CDR2 from the germline V gene are SNHLY and FYNNEI.

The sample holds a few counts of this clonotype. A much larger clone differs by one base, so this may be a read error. The CDR3 bases are TGTGTCAGCAGTTCCTCCGGGGGGACAGATACGCAGTATTTT. Translated, it gives CVSSSSGGTDTQYF. The rearrangement joins TRBV6-5 to TRBJ2-3, with 7 bases lining up with TRBD2. This CDR3 comprises 14 residues. Germline loops: CDR1 MNHEY, CDR2 SVGAGI.

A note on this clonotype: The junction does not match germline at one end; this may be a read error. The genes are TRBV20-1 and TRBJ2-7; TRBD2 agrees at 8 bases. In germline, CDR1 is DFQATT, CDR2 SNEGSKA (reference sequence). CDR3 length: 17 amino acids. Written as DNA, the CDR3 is TGTAATGCTAGAGATGGTGGGGGAACTAGCGGAACCTACGAGCTGTACTTC. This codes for CNARDGGGTSGTYELYF.

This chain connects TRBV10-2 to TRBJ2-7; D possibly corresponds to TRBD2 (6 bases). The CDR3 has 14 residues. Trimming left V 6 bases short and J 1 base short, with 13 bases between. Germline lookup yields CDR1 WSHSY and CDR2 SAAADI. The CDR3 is CASRRGSSSYEQYF. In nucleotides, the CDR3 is TGCGCCAGCAGGCGGGGCTCAAGTTCCTACGAGCAGTACTTC.

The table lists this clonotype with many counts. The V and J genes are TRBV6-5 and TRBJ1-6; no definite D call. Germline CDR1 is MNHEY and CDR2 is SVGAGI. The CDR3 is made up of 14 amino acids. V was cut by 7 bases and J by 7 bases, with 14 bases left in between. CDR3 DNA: TGTGCCAGCACCGTCAATCGATTGAATTCACCCCTCCACTTT. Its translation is CASTVNRLNSPLHF.

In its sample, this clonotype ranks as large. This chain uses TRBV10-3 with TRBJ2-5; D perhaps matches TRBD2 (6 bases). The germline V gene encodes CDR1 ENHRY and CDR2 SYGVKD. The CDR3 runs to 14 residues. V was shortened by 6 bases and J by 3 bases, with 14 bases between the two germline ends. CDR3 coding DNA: TGTGCCATCAGCCTGGGACTCCTAAAAGAGACCCAGTACTTC. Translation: CAISLGLLKETQYF.

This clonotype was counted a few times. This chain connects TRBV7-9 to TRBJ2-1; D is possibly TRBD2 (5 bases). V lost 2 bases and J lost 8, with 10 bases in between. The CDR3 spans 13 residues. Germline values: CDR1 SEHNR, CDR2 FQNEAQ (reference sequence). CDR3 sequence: CASSLSSFYEQFF. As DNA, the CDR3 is TGTGCCAGCAGCTTATCTAGCTTCTATGAGCAGTTCTTC.

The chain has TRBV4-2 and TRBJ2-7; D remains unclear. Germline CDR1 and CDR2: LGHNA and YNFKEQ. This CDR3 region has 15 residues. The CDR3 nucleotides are TGTGTCAGTAGCCACCCCGGGTCCTACTCCTACGAGCAGTACTTC. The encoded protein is CVSSHPGSYSYEQYF.

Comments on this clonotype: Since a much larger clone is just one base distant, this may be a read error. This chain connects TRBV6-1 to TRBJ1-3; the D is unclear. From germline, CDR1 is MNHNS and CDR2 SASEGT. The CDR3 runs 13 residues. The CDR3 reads CASSETTGNTTYF. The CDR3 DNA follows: TGTGCCAGCAGTGAAACTACTGGAAACACCACATATTTT.